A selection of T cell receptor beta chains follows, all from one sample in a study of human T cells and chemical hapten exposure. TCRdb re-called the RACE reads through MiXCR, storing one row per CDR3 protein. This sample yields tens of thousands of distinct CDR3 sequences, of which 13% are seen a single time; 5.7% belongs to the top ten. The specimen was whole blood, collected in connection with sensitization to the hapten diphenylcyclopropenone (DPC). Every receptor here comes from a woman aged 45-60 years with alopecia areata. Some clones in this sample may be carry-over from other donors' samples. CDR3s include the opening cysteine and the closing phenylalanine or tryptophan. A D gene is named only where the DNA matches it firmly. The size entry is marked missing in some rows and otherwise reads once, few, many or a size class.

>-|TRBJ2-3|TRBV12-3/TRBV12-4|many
TGTGCCAGCAGTCCAGGGACCGTCACAGATACGCAGTATTTT
CASSPGTVTDTQYF
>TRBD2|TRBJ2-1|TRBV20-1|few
TGCAGTGCTGGCCGGGGGGAGGGGCCCTACAATGAGCAGTTCTTC
CSAGRGEGPYNEQFF
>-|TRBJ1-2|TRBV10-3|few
TGTGCCATCAGTGAGACTGGCAATCTAAATGGCTACACCTTC
CAISETGNLNGYTF
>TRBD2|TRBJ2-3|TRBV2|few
TGTGCCAGCAGGGTACTAGCGGGAGCAACAGATACGCAGTATTTT
CASRVLAGATDTQYF
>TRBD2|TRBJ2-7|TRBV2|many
TGTGCCAGCAGTGAAGTGGGACTAGCTTTCGCCGAGCAGTACTTC
CASSEVGLAFAEQYF
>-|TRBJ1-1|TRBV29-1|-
TGCAGCGTTACCAAAACGAGCACTGAAGCTTTCTTT
CSVTKTSTEAFF
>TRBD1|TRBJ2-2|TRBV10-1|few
TGCGCCAGCAGTGATGCTGGACAGGGTGGACTCGGGGAGCTGTTTTTT
CASSDAGQGGLGELFF
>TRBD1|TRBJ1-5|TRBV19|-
TGTGCCAGTAGTATCCGGACAGGGGGCAAAGGACAGCCCCAGCATTTT
CASSIRTGGKGQPQHF
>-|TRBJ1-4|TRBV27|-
TGTGCCAGCAAGACAGCAGGGGATGAAAAACTGTTTTTT
CASKTAGDEKLFF
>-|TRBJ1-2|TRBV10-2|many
TGCGCCAGCAGTGACACCAACTATGGCTACACCTTC
CASSDTNYGYTF
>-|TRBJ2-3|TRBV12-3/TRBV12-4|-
TGTGCCAGCAATCCACCAGAGCGCACAGATACGCAGTATTTT
CASNPPERTDTQYF
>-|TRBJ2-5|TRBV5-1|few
TGCGCCAGCAGCTTGGATAGCGGAGAGACCCAGTACTTC
CASSLDSGETQYF
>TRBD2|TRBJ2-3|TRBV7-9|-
TGTGCCAGCAGCCCACCTAGCGGGAGTTACGCCGATACGCAGTATTTT
CASSPPSGSYADTQYF
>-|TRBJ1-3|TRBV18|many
TGTGCCAGCTCACCATACGATTTCAGCGGCGCCGGGCCTGGAAACACCATATATTTT
CASSPYDFSGAGPGNTIYF
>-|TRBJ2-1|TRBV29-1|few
TGCAGCGTTGAAGGTTCTAGCCAGCTTTCCTACAATGAGCAGTTCTTC
CSVEGSSQLSYNEQFF
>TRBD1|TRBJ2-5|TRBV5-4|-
TGTGCCAGCAGCCCAGACAGGGGACAAGAGACCCAGTACTTC
CASSPDRGQETQYF
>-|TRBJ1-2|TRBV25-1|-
TGTGCCAGCGGTGAACCTCTCGGGGATTTTTCACTCCATGGCTACACCTTC
CASGEPLGDFSLHGYTF
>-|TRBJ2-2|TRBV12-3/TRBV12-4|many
TGTGCCAGCAGCCTCAAACCCACCGGGGAGCTGTTTTTT
CASSLKPTGELFF
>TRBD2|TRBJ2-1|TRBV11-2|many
TGTGCCAGCAGCCCGCCTAGCGGGATTTTGAATGAGCAGTTCTTC
CASSPPSGILNEQFF
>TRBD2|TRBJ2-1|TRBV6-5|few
TGTGCCAGCAGTTACTCATCCCGCGGGAGGGCCGGGAATGAGCAGTTCTTC
CASSYSSRGRAGNEQFF
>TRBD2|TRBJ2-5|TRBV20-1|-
TGCAGTGCCCGACTAGCGGCGTTCCTGGAGACCCAGTACTTC
CSARLAAFLETQYF
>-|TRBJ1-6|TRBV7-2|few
TGTGCCATCCAGACGGATTATTCACCCCTCCACTTT
CAIQTDYSPLHF
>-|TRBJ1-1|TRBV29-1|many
TGCAGCGTTGCGCTGAACACTGAAGCTTTCTTT
CSVALNTEAFF
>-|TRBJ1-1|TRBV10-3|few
TGTGCCATCAAAGATCGGGGAGAGCATACTGAAGCTTTCTTT
CAIKDRGEHTEAFF
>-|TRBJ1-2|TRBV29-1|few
TGCAGCGGACAAGTTGGGGGGCACTTCACCTTC
CSGQVGGHFTF
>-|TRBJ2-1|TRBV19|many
TGTGCCAGTAGTCCACAGTCTTACAATGAGCAGTTCTTC
CASSPQSYNEQFF
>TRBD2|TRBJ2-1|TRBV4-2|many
TGTGCCAGCAGCCAAGCGGGAGGGAGGTACAATGAGCAGTTCTTC
CASSQAGGRYNEQFF
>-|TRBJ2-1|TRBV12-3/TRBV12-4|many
TGTGCCAGCAGTCCATTTCGGAATGAGCAGTTCTTC
CASSPFRNEQFF
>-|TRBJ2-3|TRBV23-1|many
TGCGCCCGATCGGGACACACAGATACGCAGTATTTT
CARSGHTDTQYF
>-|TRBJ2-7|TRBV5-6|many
TGTGCCAGCAGCCTTGACAGAAATTACGAGCAGTACTTC
CASSLDRNYEQYF
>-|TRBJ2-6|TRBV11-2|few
TGTGCCAGCAGCCCCGGACGGCCCGGGGCCAACGTCCTGACTTTC
CASSPGRPGANVLTF
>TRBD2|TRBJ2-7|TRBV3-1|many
TGTGCCAGCAGCCAAGATCCCACTAGCGGACCCTACGAGCAGTACTTC
CASSQDPTSGPYEQYF
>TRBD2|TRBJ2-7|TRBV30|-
TGTGCCTGGGCGCCGCGACTAGCGGGATCCTACGAGCAGTACTTC
CAWAPRLAGSYEQYF